This TCR beta chain was sequenced during a study of early T cells in non-severe SARS-CoV-2 infection. Looking at the study overall: Sequencing targeted bulk RNA from unsorted whole blood, leaving chains unpaired.

CDR1 is LNHDA and CDR2 is SQIVND in the germline V gene (reference sequence). V lost 11 bases and J lost 6; bases outside the gene matches: 7. The CDR3 length is 14 residues. This clonotype was observed a handful of times. Unique molecular identifiers (one per individual cDNA molecule) were attached. MiXCR was run by TCRdb on the 5' RACE reads, yielding one entry per CDR3 protein. The sample lists 75,000 to 80,000 distinct CDR3 sequences, around 16% occurring once. The rearrangement joins TRBV19 to TRBJ2-2, with 12 nucleotides matching TRBD1. The specimen was whole blood. The TCR comes from an adult who was a healthcare worker with PCR-confirmed SARS-CoV-2 infection or an uninfected control (not recorded which). The CDR3 spells CAGIRDRGPGELFF. For the CDR3, the DNA is TGTGCCGGTATCCGGGACAGGGGGCCCGGGGAGCTGTTTTTT.